The 14 T cell receptor beta chains below were found in one sample sequenced in a study of a mutant IDH1 vaccine in newly diagnosed glioma. The time point: week 5, during vaccination. Topical imiquimod was applied with each vaccine dose, which held 300 ug of mutant IDH1 20-mer peptide. Antigens of these TCRs are unknown. Here immunoSEQ multiplex PCR was the method, and the copy in TCRdb shows in-frame clones only, minus some. This table has tens of thousands of clones, around 85% appearing once. The sample in question was PBMCs, obtained from a glioma patient whose treatment included an IDH1 peptide vaccine. These receptors were collected from a man younger than 40 with glioma.

CDR3 nucleotides: TGTGCCAGTACCCTAGACGGGAATCAGCCCCAGCATTTT. Its translation is CASTLDGNQPQHF. This sequence joins TRBV19 and TRBJ1-5; D gene unclear. V lost 7 bases to trimming and J lost 4 bases, with 11 bases between them. The V gene's germline CDR1 is LNHDA and CDR2 SQIVND (reference sequence). The CDR3 contains 13 residues.

The chain has TRBV10-3 and TRBJ1-2; D remains ambiguous. V was clipped by 8 bases and J by 4 bases, with 11 bases between them. The CDR3 covers 12 residues. Germline CDR1 ENHRY, CDR2 SYGVKD. The DNA for the CDR3 is TGTGCCATCGGGCGGGATGGCTATGGCTACACCTTC. This translates into CAIGRDGYGYTF.

This rearrangement joins TRBV4-1 to TRBJ1-3; D may be TRBD1 (5 bases). Trimming shortened V by 1 base and J by 6 bases, and 13 bases separated the two germline ends. This CDR3 comprises 15 residues. Germline V lookup: CDR1 MGHRA, CDR2 YSYEKL. CDR3 in amino acids: CASSQAWGGKNTIYF. DNA of the CDR3: TGCGCCAGCAGCCAAGCTTGGGGGGGAAAAAACACCATATATTTT.

This chain links TRBV11-2 with TRBJ1-1; D is ambiguous. Trimming removed 3 bases from V and 4 bases from J, with 6 bases in between. Germline V gene sequence: CDR1 SGHAT, CDR2 FQNNGV. CDR3 length: 12 amino acids. Written as DNA, the CDR3 is TGTGCCAGCAGCTTTTCCGGCACTGAAGCTTTCTTT. This encodes CASSFSGTEAFF. The whole variable domain, remainder taken from reference TRBV11-2 and TRBJ1-1, is EAGVAQSPRYKIIEKRQSVAFWCNPISGHATLYWYQQILGQGPKLLIQFQNNGVVDDSQLPKDRFSAERLKGVDSTLKIQPAKLEDSAVYLCASSFSGTEAFFGQGTRLTVV.

The chain couples TRBV11-2 to TRBJ1-2; no clear D gene. The germline V gene encodes CDR1 SGHAT and CDR2 FQNNGV. V lost 2 bases and J lost 0, with 19 bases in between. The CDR3 runs to 18 residues. The CDR3 loop is CASSLSRVERTTNYGYTF. DNA of the CDR3: TGTGCCAGCAGCTTAAGTCGGGTTGAGCGAACTACTAACTATGGCTACACCTTC.

The CDR3 DNA sequence: TGCAGCGTTGTGAGGCACACCGGGGAGCTGTTTTTT. This translates into CSVVRHTGELFF. The rearrangement uses TRBV29-1 and TRBJ2-2; no reliable D call. This CDR3 spans 12 amino acids. V was clipped by 4 bases and J by 3 bases, with 6 bases between them. The germline V gene encodes CDR1 SQVTM and CDR2 ANQGSEA.

The CDR3 DNA reads as TGTGCCTGGGGGAGATTAGGGACTTCCTACGAGCAGTACTTC. Translated: CAWGRLGTSYEQYF. V usage is TRBV30 and J usage is TRBJ2-7; possible D gene TRBD2, 6 bases. Looked up from germline, CDR1 is GTSNPN and CDR2 is SVGIG (reference sequence). The V gene lost 5 bases and the J gene lost 1 base, with 15 bases spanning the gap. The CDR3 has 14 residues.

The genes are TRBV6-1 and TRBJ1-1; 7 nucleotides match TRBD1. Germline CDR1 MNHNS, CDR2 SASEGT. The CDR3 spans 14 residues. V was clipped by 11 bases and J by 3 bases; unmatched bases: 12. The CDR3 nucleotides read TGTGCCGCACAGGGGATTATAGGTGACACTGAAGCTTTCTTT. Translation gives CAAQGIIGDTEAFF.

J is TRBJ2-7 and V is TRBV5-1; TRBD1 matches 7 bases. V lost 3 bases, J lost 2 bases, and 20 bases stayed unmatched. CDR1 SGHRS and CDR2 YFSETQ come from the germline V gene. CDR3 length: 19 amino acids. The CDR3, as DNA: TGCGCCAGCAGCTCTCCCCACAGTTTTACCGGGACAGCCACCTACGAGCAGTACTTC. Residues: CASSSPHSFTGTATYEQYF.

This chain's CDR3 is CASSEGREGVGYTF. The CDR3 nucleotides read TGTGCCAGCAGTGAAGGGCGCGAAGGAGTCGGCTACACCTTC. V and J are TRBV2 and TRBJ1-2; unclear D gene. CDR1 is SNHLY, CDR2 FYNNEI, per germline. CDR3 length: 14 amino acids. The V and J ends lost 1 base and 8 bases respectively, with 14 bases between them.

The V and J genes are TRBV2 and TRBJ2-3; D might be TRBD2 (5 bases). Germline CDR1 is SNHLY and CDR2 is FYNNEI. The CDR3 totals 13 residues. V was cut by 2 bases and J by 5 bases, with 8 bases left in between. The CDR3 sequence: CASSEQRRDTQYF. CDR3 nucleotide sequence: TGTGCCAGCAGTGAACAGCGGAGAGATACGCAGTATTTT.

The V call is TRBV21-1, the J call TRBJ1-1; the table's D call, TRBD1, was not checked against the DNA. TRBV21-1 is recorded as a pseudogene. CDR3 length: 17 amino acids. The CDR3 reads CASSKEKGASGSTEAFF. The CDR3 DNA sequence: TGTGCCAGCAGCAAAGAGAAGGGGGCAAGTGGGAGCACTGAAGCTTTCTTT.

The genes are TRBV6-1 and TRBJ1-4, with D uncertain. CDR1 is MNHNS and CDR2 is SASEGT in the germline V gene. The CDR3 has 19 amino acids. Trimming took 1 base from V and 4 from J, leaving 22 bases between them. CDR3 region: CASSEGWAAAHDLNEKLFF. CDR3 nucleotide sequence: TGTGCCAGCAGTGAAGGGTGGGCGGCGGCCCACGATCTTAATGAAAAACTGTTTTTT.

This chain links TRBV5-1 with TRBJ2-3; a weak D match, TRBD1 (5 bases). Germline CDR1 reads SGHRS; CDR2 reads YFSETQ. Trimming cost V 3 bases and J 10 bases, with 15 bases left between them. The CDR3 has 13 residues. CDR3 region: CASSSHPQGSQYF. CDR3 coding DNA: TGCGCCAGCAGCTCCCACCCTCAGGGTTCGCAGTATTTT.